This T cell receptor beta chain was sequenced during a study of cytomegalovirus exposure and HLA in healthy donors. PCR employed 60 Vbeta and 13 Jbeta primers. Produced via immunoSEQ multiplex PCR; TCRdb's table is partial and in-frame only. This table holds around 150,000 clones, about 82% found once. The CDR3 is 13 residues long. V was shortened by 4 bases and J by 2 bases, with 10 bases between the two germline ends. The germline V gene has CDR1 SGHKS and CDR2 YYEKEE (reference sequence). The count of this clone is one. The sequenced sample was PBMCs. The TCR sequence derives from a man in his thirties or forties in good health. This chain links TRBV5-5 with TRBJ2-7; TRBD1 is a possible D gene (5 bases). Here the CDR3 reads CASSHRSPYEQYF. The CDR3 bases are TGTGCCAGCAGCCACAGGTCCCCCTACGAGCAGTACTTC.